This record covers a single T cell receptor (beta chain). Its antigen remains unknown. This specimen comes from a study of radiotherapy plus CTLA-4 blockade in lung cancer. Looking at the study overall: Objective responses were seen in around 19% of patients, disease control in roughly 30%. Findings and caveats of the study: Peripheral blood showed expansion of tumor-derived TCR clones after radiotherapy and ipilimumab. Early blood T cell clone dynamics reportedly forecast response best, with interferon-beta.

CTLA-4 blockade with ipilimumab, together with focal radiation, was given to patients with chemo-refractory metastatic non-small-cell lung cancer. The assay was immunoSEQ multiplex PCR, and TCRdb's table has in-frame clones only and misses some. Found here are some 60,000 clones, roughly four fifths of them singletons; the top ten hold over 15%. The sequences come from peripheral blood, collected from a patient treated with radiotherapy plus ipilimumab. The TCR was taken from a human donor with non-small cell lung cancer who had a complete response to radiotherapy plus ipilimumab.

CDR3 sequence reads: CASRWDSSSGNTIYF. DNA for the CDR3: TGTGCCAGCAGATGGGACAGCTCCTCTGGAAACACCATATATTTT. The gene calls are TRBV7-2 and TRBJ1-3; TRBD1 agrees at 7 bases. The CDR3 extends over 15 amino acids. V dropped 6 bases and J dropped 0; count of bases not matched to a gene: 5. Per the germline V gene, CDR1 is SGHTA and CDR2 is FQGNSA.